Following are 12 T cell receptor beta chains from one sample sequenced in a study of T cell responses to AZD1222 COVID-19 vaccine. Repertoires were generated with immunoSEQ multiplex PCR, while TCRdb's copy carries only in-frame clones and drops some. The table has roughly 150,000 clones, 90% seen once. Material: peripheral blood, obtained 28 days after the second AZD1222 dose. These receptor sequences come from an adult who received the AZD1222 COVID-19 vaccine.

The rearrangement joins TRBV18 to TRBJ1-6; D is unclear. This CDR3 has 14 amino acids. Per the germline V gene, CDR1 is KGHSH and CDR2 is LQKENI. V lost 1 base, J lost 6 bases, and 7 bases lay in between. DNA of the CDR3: TGTGCCAGCTCACCACTCAACAGTAATTCACCCCTCCACTTT. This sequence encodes CASSPLNSNSPLHF.

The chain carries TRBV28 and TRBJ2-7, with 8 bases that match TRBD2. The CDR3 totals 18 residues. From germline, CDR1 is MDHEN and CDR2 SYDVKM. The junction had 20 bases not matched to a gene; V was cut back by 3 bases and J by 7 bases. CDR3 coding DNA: TGTGCCAGCAGTTTTCCGGTGACGGGAGGGCCGGTGCTGGGGGAGCAGTACTTC. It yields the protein CASSFPVTGGPVLGEQYF. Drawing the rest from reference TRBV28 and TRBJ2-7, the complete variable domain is DVKVTQSSRYLVKRTGEKVFLECVQDMDHENMFWYRQDPGLGLRLIYFSYDVKMKEKGDIPEGYSVSREKKERFSLILESASTNQTSMYLCASSFPVTGGPVLGEQYFGPGTRLTVT.

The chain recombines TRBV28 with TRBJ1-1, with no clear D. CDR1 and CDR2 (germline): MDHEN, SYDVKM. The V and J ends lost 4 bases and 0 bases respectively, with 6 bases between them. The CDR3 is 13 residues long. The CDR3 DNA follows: TGTGCCAGCAGTTATCAGTTGAACACTGAAGCTTTCTTT. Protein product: CASSYQLNTEAFF.

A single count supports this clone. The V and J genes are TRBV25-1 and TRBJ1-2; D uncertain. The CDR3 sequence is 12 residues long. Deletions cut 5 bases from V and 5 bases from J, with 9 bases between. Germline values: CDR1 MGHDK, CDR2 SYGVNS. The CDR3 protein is CASSKPSYGYTF. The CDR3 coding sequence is TGTGCCAGCAGTAAACCTAGTTATGGCTACACCTTC.

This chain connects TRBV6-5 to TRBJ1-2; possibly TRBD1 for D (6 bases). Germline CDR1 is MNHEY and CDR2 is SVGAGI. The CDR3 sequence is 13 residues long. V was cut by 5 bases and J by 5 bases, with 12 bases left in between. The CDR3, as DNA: TGTGCCAGCAGTCCGGACAGCCTATATGGCTACACCTTC. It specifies CASSPDSLYGYTF.

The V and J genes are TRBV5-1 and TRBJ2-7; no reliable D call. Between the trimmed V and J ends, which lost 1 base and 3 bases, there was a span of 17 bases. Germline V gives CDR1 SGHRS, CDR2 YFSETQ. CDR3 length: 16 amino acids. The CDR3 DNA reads TGCGCCAGCAGCTTGTCTGGCCCCGCAGTTAGCTACGAGCAGTACTTC. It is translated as CASSLSGPAVSYEQYF. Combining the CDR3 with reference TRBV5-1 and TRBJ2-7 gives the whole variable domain KAGVTQTPRYLIKTRGQQVTLSCSPISGHRSVSWYQQTPGQGLQFLFEYFSETQRNKGNFPGRFSGRQFSNSRSEMNVSTLELGDSALYLCASSLSGPAVSYEQYFGPGTRLTVT.

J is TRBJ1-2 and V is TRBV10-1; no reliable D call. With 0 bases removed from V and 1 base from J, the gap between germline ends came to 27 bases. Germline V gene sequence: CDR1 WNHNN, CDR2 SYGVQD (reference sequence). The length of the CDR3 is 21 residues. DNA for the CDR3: TGCGCCAGCAGTGAGTCGAACCCCGGCAGGCACCCCACCCTATTTAACTATGGCTACACCTTC. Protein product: CASSESNPGRHPTLFNYGYTF.

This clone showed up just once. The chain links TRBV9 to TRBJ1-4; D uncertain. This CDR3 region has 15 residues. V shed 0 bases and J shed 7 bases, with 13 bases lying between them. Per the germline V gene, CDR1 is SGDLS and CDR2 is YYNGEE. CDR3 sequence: CASSVGEVGSEKLFF. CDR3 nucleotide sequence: TGTGCCAGCAGCGTAGGGGAGGTTGGGAGTGAAAAACTGTTTTTT.

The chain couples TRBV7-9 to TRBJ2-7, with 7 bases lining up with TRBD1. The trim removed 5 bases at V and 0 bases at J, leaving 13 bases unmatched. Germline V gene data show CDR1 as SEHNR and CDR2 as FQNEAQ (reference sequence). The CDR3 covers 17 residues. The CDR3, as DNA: TGTGCCAGCAGCCCCAATTTACGACAGGGAAGCTCCTACGAGCAGTACTTC. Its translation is CASSPNLRQGSSYEQYF.

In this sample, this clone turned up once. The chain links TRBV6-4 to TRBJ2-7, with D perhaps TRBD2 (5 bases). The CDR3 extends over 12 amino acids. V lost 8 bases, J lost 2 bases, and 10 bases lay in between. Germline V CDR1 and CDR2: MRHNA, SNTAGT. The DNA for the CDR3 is TGTGCCAGCCCCGGGAAACCCTACGAGCAGTACTTC. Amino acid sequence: CASPGKPYEQYF.

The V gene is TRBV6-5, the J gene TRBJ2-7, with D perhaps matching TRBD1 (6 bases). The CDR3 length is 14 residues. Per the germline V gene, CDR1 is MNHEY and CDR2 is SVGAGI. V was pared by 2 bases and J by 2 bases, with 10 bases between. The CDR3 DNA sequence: TGTGCCAGCAGTTACACAGGGCCAGCCTACGAGCAGTACTTC. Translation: CASSYTGPAYEQYF.

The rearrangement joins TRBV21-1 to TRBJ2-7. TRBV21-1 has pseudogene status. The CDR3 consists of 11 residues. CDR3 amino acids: CASSKAFEQYF. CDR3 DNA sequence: TGTGCCAGCAGCAAAGCTTTCGAGCAGTACTTC.